The rows below give T cell receptor beta chains drawn from one sample of a study of blood T cell repertoires in COVID-19. The table came from immunoSEQ multiplex PCR; TCRdb's copy has only in-frame clones and leaves some out. The sample holds 150,000 to 200,000 clones, roughly four fifths seen once. Sequencing was carried out using peripheral blood. All receptors come from a woman of 80 years or more with COVID-19, enrolled during active disease. The CDR3 runs from the conserved cysteine through the conserved F or W. The D gene is left open where the match is weak. For some rows the clone size is stated as once, few or many, or as a class when expanded; others skip it.

V gene	J gene	clone size	D gene	CDR3 protein	CDR3 DNA
TRBV28	TRBJ2-5	.	.	CASSYQSGALQTQYF	TGTGCCAGCAGTTATCAGTCAGGGGCTCTGCAGACCCAGTACTTC
TRBV13	TRBJ2-7	few	TRBD1	CASSFPGQYEQYF	TGTGCCAGCAGCTTCCCGGGACAGTACGAGCAGTACTTC
TRBV19	TRBJ1-1	medium-sized	.	CASSIQGRGTEAFF	TGTGCCAGTAGTATACAGGGGCGAGGCACTGAAGCTTTCTTT
TRBV18	TRBJ1-2	.	.	CASSPPGGSYGYTF	TGTGCCAGCTCACCTCCGGGGGGTAGCTATGGCTACACCTTC
TRBV4-2	TRBJ2-1	.	.	CASSQSGAPTINEQFF	TGTGCCAGCAGCCAGTCAGGGGCCCCCACTATTAATGAGCAGTTCTTC
TRBV5-4	TRBJ1-1	.	.	CASSLVTGVDEAFF	TGTGCCAGCAGCTTGGTAACGGGGGTCGATGAAGCTTTCTTT
TRBV18	TRBJ2-7	.	.	CASSPNFDYEQYF	TGTGCCAGCTCACCAAACTTCGACTACGAGCAGTACTTC
TRBV7-2	TRBJ2-1	.	TRBD1	CASSLTGQGSNEQFF	TGTGCCAGCAGCTTAACGGGACAGGGTTCGAATGAGCAGTTCTTC
TRBV4-1	TRBJ1-2	.	.	CASSQDPRANYGYTF	TGCGCCAGCAGCCAAGATCCCAGGGCTAACTATGGCTACACCTTC
TRBV5-1	TRBJ1-4	.	TRBD1	CASSLQGVDEKLFF	TGCGCCAGCAGCTTGCAGGGGGTGGATGAAAAACTGTTTTTT
TRBV10-3	TRBJ2-1	.	TRBD2	CAISPGLAVYNEQFF	TGTGCCATCAGTCCGGGACTAGCGGTCTACAATGAGCAGTTCTTC
TRBV24-1	TRBJ2-5	.	.	CATSDLGSGQETQYF	TGTGCCACCAGTGATTTGGGTAGCGGACAAGAGACCCAGTACTTC
TRBV6-2/TRBV6-3	TRBJ2-7	.	.	CASSFGPGEIYEQYF	TGTGCCAGCAGTTTCGGTCCGGGGGAGATCTACGAGCAGTACTTC
TRBV7-2	TRBJ2-3	.	TRBD2	CASRGGGRSTDTQYF	TGTGCCAGCAGAGGCGGGGGGCGAAGCACAGATACGCAGTATTTT
TRBV4-2	TRBJ1-1	once	TRBD1	CASSQPPGQENTEAFF	TGTGCCAGCAGCCAACCCCCGGGACAGGAGAACACTGAAGCTTTCTTT
TRBV7-9	TRBJ1-2	.	.	CASSDSGGPNYGYTF	TGTGCCAGCAGCGATAGTGGGGGCCCCAACTATGGCTACACCTTC
TRBV7-8	TRBJ1-2	.	.	CASSLGIGQGFGVRGYTF	TGTGCCAGCAGCTTAGGAATTGGGCAGGGGTTTGGGGTTCGGGGCTACACCTTC
TRBV9	TRBJ2-7	.	TRBD2	CASSVGGSTPYEQYF	TGTGCCAGCAGCGTAGGCGGGAGTACCCCCTACGAGCAGTACTTC
TRBV27	TRBJ2-1	few	.	CASRMMMGSNEQFF	TGTGCCAGCAGGATGATGATGGGCAGCAATGAGCAGTTCTTC
TRBV14	TRBJ1-6	few	TRBD1	CASSQTGGQTLDF	TGTGCCAGCAGCCAAACAGGGGGACAGACTCTGGACTTT
TRBV6-2/TRBV6-3	TRBJ2-5	.	.	CASSEGRVSQGSQETQYF	TGTGCCAGCAGTGAGGGAAGGGTGTCTCAAGGGAGCCAAGAGACCCAGTACTTC
TRBV3-1/TRBV3-2	TRBJ2-2	few	.	CASSPSTGELFF	TGTGCCAGCAGCCCCTCCACCGGGGAGCTGTTTTTT
TRBV7-6	TRBJ1-6	.	TRBD1	CASSGTPGQGHNSPLHF	TGTGCCAGCAGCGGTACCCCGGGACAGGGGCATAATTCACCCCTCCACTTT
TRBV6-6	TRBJ2-5	once	TRBD2	CASSYFAGLAETQYF	TGTGCCAGCAGTTACTTCGCGGGACTAGCGGAGACCCAGTACTTC
TRBV6-2/TRBV6-3	TRBJ1-5	.	TRBD1	CASSYSGTGWPQHF	TGTGCCAGCAGTTATTCAGGGACAGGGTGGCCCCAACATTTT
TRBV12-3/TRBV12-4	TRBJ2-7	.	.	CASSFQRLYEQYF	TGTGCCAGCAGTTTCCAGCGGCTCTACGAGCAGTACTTC
TRBV5-1	TRBJ2-2	.	TRBD1	CASAGTGGTGELFF	TGCGCCAGCGCTGGGACAGGGGGCACCGGGGAGCTGTTTTTT
TRBV5-4	TRBJ2-1	.	TRBD2	CASSSGGGPSYNEQFF	TGTGCCAGCAGCTCGGGGGGGGGCCCATCCTACAATGAGCAGTTCTTC
TRBV4-3	TRBJ2-5	.	.	CASSHIVGGGQETQYF	TGCGCCAGCAGCCATATTGTAGGGGGGGGCCAAGAGACCCAGTACTTC
TRBV29-1	TRBJ2-7	.	TRBD2	CSVDDPAGRYYEQYF	TGCAGCGTTGATGATCCAGCGGGGAGATACTACGAGCAGTACTTC
TRBV5-4	TRBJ2-7	.	TRBD2	CASSDGTSGPGSYEQYF	TGTGCCAGCAGCGACGGGACTAGCGGGCCGGGCTCCTACGAGCAGTACTTC
TRBV30	TRBJ1-2	.	TRBD1	CAWSVVPTGKGYTF	TGTGCCTGGAGTGTCGTACCGACAGGGAAAGGCTACACCTTC
TRBV11-2	TRBJ1-4	.	TRBD1	CASSPRTGGLNEKLFF	TGTGCCAGCAGCCCCCGGACAGGGGGCCTTAATGAAAAACTGTTTTTT
TRBV19	TRBJ2-1	.	.	CASSISGLPYNEQFF	TGTGCCAGTAGTATATCGGGGTTACCCTACAATGAGCAGTTCTTC
TRBV5-5	TRBJ2-7	few	.	CASSSQGYPSYEQYF	TGTGCCAGCAGCTCCCAGGGGTACCCCTCATACGAGCAGTACTTC
TRBV7-9	TRBJ1-4	.	.	CASRPGLSNEKLFF	TGTGCCAGCAGACCAGGGTTATCTAATGAAAAACTGTTTTTT
TRBV19	TRBJ1-5	.	TRBD1	CASRTGSPYSNQPQHF	TGTGCCAGTAGGACAGGGTCTCCCTATAGCAATCAGCCCCAGCATTTT
TRBV7-8	TRBJ2-7	.	TRBD1	CASSFGQGGEQYF	TGTGCCAGCAGCTTCGGACAGGGCGGCGAGCAGTACTTC
TRBV19	TRBJ1-5	.	TRBD1	CASSFSGTGAYQPQHF	TGTGCCAGTAGTTTCTCCGGGACAGGGGCGTATCAGCCCCAGCATTTT
TRBV2	TRBJ2-5	few	.	CASRGQIQETQYF	TGTGCCAGCAGAGGACAGATACAAGAGACCCAGTACTTC